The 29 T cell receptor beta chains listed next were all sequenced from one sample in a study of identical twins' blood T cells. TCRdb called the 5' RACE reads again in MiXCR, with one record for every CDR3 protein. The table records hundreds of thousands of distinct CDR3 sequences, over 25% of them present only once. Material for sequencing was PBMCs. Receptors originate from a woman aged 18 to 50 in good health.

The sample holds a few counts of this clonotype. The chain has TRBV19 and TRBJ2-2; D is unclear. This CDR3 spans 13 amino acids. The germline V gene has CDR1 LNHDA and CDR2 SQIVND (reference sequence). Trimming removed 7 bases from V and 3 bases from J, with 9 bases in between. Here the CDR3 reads CASNRAYTGELFF. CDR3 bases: TGTGCCAGTAACAGAGCCTACACCGGGGAGCTGTTTTTT.

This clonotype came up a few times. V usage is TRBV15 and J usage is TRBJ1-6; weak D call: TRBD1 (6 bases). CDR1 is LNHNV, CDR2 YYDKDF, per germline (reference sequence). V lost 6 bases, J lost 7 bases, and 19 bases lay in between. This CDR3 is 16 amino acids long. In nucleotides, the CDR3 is TGTGCCACCAGGGTAAGGGAGGGACAAAACAATTCACCCCTCCACTTT. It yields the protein CATRVREGQNNSPLHF.

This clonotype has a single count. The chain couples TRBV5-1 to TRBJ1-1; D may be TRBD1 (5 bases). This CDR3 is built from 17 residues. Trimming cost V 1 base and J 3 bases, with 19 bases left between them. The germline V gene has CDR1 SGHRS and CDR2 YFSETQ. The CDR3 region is CASSLRRQGMRDTEAFF. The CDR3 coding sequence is TGCGCCAGCAGCTTGCGGCGGCAGGGAATGAGAGACACTGAAGCTTTCTTT.

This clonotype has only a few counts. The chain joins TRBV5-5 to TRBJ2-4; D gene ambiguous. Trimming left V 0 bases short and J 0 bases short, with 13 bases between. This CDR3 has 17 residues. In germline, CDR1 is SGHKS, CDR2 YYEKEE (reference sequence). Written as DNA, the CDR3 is TGTGCCAGCAGCTTGGGGCCGACGACTCTAGCCAAAAACATTCAGTACTTC. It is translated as CASSLGPTTLAKNIQYF.

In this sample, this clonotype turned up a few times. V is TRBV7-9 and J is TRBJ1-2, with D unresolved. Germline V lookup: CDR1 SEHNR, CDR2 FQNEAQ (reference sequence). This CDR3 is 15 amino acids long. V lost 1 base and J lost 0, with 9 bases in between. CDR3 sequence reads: CASSLEADSNYGYTF. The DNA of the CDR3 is TGTGCCAGCAGCTTAGAAGCGGATTCTAACTATGGCTACACCTTC.

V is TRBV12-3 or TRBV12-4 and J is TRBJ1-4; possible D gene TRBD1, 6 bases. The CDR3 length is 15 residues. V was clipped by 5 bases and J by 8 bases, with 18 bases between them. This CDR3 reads CASSTNGQFGEKLFF. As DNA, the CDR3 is TGTGCCAGCAGTACAAACGGACAGTTTGGGGAAAAACTGTTTTTT.

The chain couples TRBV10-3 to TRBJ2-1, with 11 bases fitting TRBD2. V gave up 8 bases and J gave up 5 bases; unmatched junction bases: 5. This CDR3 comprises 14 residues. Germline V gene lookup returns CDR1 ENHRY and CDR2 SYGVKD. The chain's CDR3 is CAISLAGDNNEQFF. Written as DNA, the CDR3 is TGTGCCATCTCACTAGCGGGAGATAACAATGAGCAGTTCTTC.

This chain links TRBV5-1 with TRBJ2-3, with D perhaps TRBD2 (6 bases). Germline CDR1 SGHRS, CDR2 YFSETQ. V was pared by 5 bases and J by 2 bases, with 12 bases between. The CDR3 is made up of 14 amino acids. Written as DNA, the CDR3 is TGCGCCAGCAGATGGAGGGCGGACACAGATACGCAGTATTTT. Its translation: CASRWRADTDTQYF.

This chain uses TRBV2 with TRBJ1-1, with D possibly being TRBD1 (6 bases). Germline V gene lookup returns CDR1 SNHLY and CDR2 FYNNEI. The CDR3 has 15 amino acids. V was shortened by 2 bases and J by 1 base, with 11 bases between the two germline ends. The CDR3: CASSELGARNTEAFF. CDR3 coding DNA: TGTGCCAGCAGTGAATTGGGGGCGAGGAACACTGAAGCTTTCTTT.

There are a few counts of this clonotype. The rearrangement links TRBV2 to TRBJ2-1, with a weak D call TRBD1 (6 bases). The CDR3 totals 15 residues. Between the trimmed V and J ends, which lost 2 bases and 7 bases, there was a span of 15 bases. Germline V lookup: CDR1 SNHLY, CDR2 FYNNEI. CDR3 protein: CASSELSRGRNEQFF. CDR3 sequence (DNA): TGTGCCAGCAGTGAATTAAGCAGGGGCCGGAATGAGCAGTTCTTC.

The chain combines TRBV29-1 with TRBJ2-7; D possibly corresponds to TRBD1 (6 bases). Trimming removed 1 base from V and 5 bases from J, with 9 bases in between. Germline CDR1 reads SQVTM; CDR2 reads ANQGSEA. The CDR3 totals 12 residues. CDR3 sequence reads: CSVEGQGNEQYF. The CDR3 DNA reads TGCAGCGTTGAAGGTCAGGGGAACGAGCAGTACTTC.

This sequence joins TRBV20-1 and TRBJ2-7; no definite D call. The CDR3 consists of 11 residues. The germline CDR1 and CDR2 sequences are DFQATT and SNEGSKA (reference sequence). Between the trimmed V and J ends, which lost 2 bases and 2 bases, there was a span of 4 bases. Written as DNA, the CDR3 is TGCAGTGCTAGAACGGCCTACGAGCAGTACTTC. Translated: CSARTAYEQYF.

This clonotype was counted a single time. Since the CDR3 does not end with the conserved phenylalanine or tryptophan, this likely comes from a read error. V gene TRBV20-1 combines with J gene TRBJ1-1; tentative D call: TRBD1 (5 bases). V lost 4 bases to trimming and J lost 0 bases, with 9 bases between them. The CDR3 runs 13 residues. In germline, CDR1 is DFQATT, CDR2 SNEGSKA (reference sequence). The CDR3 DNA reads TGCAGTGCTATGGGACCGATGAACACTGAAGCTTTCTCT. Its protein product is CSAMGPMNTEAFS.

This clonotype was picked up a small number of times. For the CDR3, the DNA is TGCAGCGTTGTGAAAGGCGGGCAGCTTAATTACGGCTACACCTTC. Translated, it gives CSVVKGGQLNYGYTF. The V and J genes are TRBV29-1 and TRBJ1-2; D not certain. From germline, CDR1 is SQVTM and CDR2 ANQGSEA. V was clipped by 4 bases and J by 8 bases, with 23 bases between them. The CDR3 consists of 15 residues.

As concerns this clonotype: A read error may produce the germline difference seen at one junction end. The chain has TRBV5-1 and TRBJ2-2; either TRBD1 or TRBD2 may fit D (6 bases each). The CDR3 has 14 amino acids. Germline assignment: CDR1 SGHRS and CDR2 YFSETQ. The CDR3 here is CASREQGGTGGLFF. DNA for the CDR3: TGCGCCAGCAGGGAACAGGGAGGCACCGGGGGGCTGTTTTTT.

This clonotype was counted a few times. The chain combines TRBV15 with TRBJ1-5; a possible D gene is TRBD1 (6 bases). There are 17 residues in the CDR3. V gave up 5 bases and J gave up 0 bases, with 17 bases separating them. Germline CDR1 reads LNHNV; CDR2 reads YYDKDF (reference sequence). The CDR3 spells CATSSRTAAYSNQPQHF. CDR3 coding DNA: TGTGCCACCAGCTCCCGGACAGCAGCTTATAGCAATCAGCCCCAGCATTTT.

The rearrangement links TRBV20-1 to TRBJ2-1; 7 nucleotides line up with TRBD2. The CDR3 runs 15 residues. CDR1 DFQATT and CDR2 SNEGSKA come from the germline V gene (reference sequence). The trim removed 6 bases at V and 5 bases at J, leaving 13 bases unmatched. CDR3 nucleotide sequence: TGCAGTGCGCCCAAACGGGGACTATCCAACAATGAGCAGTTCTTC. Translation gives CSAPKRGLSNNEQFF.

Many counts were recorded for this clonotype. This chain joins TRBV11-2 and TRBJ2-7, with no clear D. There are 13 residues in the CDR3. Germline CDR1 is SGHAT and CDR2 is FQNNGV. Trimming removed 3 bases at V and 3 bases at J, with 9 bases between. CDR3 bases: TGTGCCAGCAGCTTCCGCGCCGACTACGAGCAGTACTTC. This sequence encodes CASSFRADYEQYF.

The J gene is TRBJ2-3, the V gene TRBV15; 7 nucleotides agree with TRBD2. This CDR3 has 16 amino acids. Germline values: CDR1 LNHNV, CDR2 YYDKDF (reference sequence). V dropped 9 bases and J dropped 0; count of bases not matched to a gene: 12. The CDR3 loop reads CATGCKRGTSTDTQYF. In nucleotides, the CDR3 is TGTGCCACAGGCTGTAAGCGGGGAACTAGCACAGATACGCAGTATTTT. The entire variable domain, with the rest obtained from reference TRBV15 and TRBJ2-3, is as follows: DAMVIQNPRYQVTQFGKPVTLSCSQTLNHNVMYWYQQKSSQAPKLLFHYYDKDFNNEADTPDNFQSRRPNTSFCFLDIRSPGLGDTAMYLCATGCKRGTSTDTQYFGPGTRLTVL.

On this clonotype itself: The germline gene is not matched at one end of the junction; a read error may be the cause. The CDR3 DNA reads as TGTGTCAGTAGTCGGGGTTATAGCTATGGCTACACCTTC. Translated: CVSSRGYSYGYTF. This rearrangement joins TRBV19 to TRBJ1-2; D not resolved. The CDR3 has 13 residues. The germline V gene has CDR1 LNHDA and CDR2 SQIVND (reference sequence).

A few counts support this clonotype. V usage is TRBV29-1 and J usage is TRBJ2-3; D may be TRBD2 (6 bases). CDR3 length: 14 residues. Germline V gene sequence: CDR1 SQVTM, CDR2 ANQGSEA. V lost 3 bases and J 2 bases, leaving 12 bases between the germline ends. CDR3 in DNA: TGCAGCGTTGATGACTGGAGGGCCACAGATACGCAGTATTTT. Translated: CSVDDWRATDTQYF.

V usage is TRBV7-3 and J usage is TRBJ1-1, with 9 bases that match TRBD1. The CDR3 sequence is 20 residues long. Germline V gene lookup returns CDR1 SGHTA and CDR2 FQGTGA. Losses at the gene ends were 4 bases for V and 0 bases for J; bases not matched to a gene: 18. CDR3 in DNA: TGTGCCAGCAGCTCCCACCCTAGGACAGGGGTGACTACCATGAACACTGAAGCTTTCTTT. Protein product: CASSSHPRTGVTTMNTEAFF.

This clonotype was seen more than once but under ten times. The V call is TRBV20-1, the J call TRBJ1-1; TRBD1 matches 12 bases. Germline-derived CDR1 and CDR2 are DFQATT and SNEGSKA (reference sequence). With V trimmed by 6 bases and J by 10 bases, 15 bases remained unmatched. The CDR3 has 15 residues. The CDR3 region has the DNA TGCAGTGCGGTGGGACAGGGGGCATGGACGGGAAGAGCTTTCTTT. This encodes CSAVGQGAWTGRAFF.

The CDR3 sequence is CASRRQGAYNEQFF. The CDR3 DNA reads as TGTGCCAGCAGGCGACAGGGGGCTTACAATGAGCAGTTCTTC. The gene calls are TRBV2 and TRBJ2-1; 10 bases are shared with TRBD1. The CDR3 runs to 14 residues. After removal of 6 bases from V and 4 bases from J, the junction contained 3 bases not matched to a gene. In germline, CDR1 is SNHLY, CDR2 FYNNEI.

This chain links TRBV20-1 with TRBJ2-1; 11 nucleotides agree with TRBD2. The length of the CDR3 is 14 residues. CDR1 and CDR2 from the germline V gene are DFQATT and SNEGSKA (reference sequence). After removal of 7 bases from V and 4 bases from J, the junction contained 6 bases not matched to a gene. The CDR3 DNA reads TGCAGTGTGACTAGCGGGATTAATTACAATGAGCAGTTCTTC. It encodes CSVTSGINYNEQFF.

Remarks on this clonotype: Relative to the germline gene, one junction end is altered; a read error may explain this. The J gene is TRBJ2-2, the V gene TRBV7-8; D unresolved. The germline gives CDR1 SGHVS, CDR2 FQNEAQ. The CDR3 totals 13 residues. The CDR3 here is CASSFIGTGELFF. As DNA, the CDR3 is TGCGCCAGCAGCTTTATCGGGACCGGGGAGCTGTTTTTT.

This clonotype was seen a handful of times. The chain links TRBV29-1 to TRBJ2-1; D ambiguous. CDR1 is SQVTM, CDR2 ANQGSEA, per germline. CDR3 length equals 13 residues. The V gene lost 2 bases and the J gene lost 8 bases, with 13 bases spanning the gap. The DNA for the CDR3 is TGCAGCGTTGAATCGGGTCGTGGGTATGAGCAGTTCTTC. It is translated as CSVESGRGYEQFF.

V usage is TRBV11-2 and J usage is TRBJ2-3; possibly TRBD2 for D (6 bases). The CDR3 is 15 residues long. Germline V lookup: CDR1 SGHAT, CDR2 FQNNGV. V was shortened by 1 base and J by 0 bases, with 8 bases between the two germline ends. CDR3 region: CASSLARGSTDTQYF. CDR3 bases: TGTGCCAGCAGCTTAGCACGGGGGAGCACAGATACGCAGTATTTT.

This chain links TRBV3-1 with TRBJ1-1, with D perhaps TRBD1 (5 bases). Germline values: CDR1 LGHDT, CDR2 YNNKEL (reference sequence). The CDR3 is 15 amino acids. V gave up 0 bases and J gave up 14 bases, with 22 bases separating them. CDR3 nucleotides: TGTGCCAGCAGCCAAGAAGGAAACCTGGGAGTGGGGGTGTTCTTT. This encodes CASSQEGNLGVGVFF.